The 21 T cell receptor beta chains listed next were all sequenced from one sample in a study of cytomegalovirus exposure and HLA in healthy donors. TCRdb's copy holds only in-frame clones and misses some; the assay was immunoSEQ multiplex PCR. Seen here are more than 85,000 clones, about 88% observed once, and the top ten hold approximately 4%. Sequenced sample: PBMCs. The receptors were gathered from a woman younger than 35 in good health and CMV-seropositive.

The rearrangement links TRBV2 to TRBJ2-2; 7 bases match TRBD1. The CDR3 is made up of 14 amino acids. The V gene's germline CDR1 is SNHLY and CDR2 FYNNEI. V shed 6 bases, J shed 8 bases, and the junction held 9 bases outside the gene matches. The CDR3 loop is CASSADRVIGELFF. The CDR3, as DNA: TGTGCCAGCAGCGCTGACAGGGTCATAGGGGAGCTGTTTTTT.

The chain has TRBV11-2 and TRBJ1-2; the match to TRBD1 covers 8 bases. CDR3 length: 13 residues. Germline V gene data show CDR1 as SGHAT and CDR2 as FQNNGV. Trimming at V came to 7 bases and at J to 4 bases, leaving 5 bases not matched to a gene. The CDR3 DNA sequence: TGTGCCAGCACCGGACAGGGCCTCTATGGCTACACCTTC. Translation: CASTGQGLYGYTF.

This rearrangement joins TRBV13 to TRBJ2-4, with TRBD2 identical over 14 bases. The CDR3 covers 18 residues. Germline V gene lookup returns CDR1 PRHDT and CDR2 FYEKMQ (reference sequence). With 4 bases clipped from V and 0 bases from J, the junction kept 5 bases outside the gene matches. The CDR3 spells CASSWTSGGLIAKNIQYF. DNA for the CDR3: TGTGCCAGCAGCTGGACTAGCGGGGGGCTCATAGCCAAAAACATTCAGTACTTC.

This chain joins TRBV4-1 and TRBJ2-5; possibly TRBD1 for D (7 bases). V was cut by 8 bases and J by 4 bases, with 17 bases left in between. Germline values: CDR1 MGHRA, CDR2 YSYEKL. The CDR3 runs 14 residues. The chain's CDR3 is CASSPGGGAETQYF. CDR3 sequence (DNA): TGCGCCAGCTCACCAGGAGGGGGCGCAGAGACCCAGTACTTC.

The gene calls are TRBV13 and TRBJ2-7, with 7 bases lining up with TRBD1. This CDR3 is 16 amino acids long. V lost 5 bases and J lost 4; bases outside the gene matches: 14. Germline V gives CDR1 PRHDT, CDR2 FYEKMQ (reference sequence). CDR3 nucleotide sequence: TGTGCCAGCAGCACCAACAGGGGCTCGCCCCTATACGAGCAGTACTTC. It yields the protein CASSTNRGSPLYEQYF. Variable domain in full (rest from reference TRBV13 and TRBJ2-7): AAGVIQSPRHLIKEKRETATLKCYPIPRHDTVYWYQQGPGQDPQFLISFYEKMQSDKGSIPDRFSAQQFSDYHSELNMSSLELGDSALYFCASSTNRGSPLYEQYFGPGTRLTVT.

The DNA of the CDR3 is TGTGCCAGCAGTCACGGCGGGGGTTTCGGCAATCAGCCCCAGCATTTT. Residues: CASSHGGGFGNQPQHF. The rearrangement uses TRBV6-6 and TRBJ1-5; tentative D call: TRBD1 (5 bases). V shed 5 bases and J shed 2 bases, with 16 bases lying between them. Per the germline V gene, CDR1 is MNHNY and CDR2 is SVGAGI (reference sequence). The length of the CDR3 is 16 residues.

The chain links TRBV5-4 to TRBJ1-3, with 7 nucleotides matching TRBD1. The CDR3 runs 14 residues. Germline V lookup: CDR1 SGHNT, CDR2 YYREEE (reference sequence). V was clipped by 4 bases and J by 2 bases; unmatched bases: 3. CDR3 DNA: TGTGCCAGCAGCCGGGACAGTGCTGGAAACACCATATATTTT. This codes for CASSRDSAGNTIYF.

This chain uses TRBV9 with TRBJ2-5, with D possibly being TRBD1 (6 bases). V lost 2 bases to trimming and J lost 4 bases, with 12 bases between them. CDR3 length equals 14 residues. Per the germline V gene, CDR1 is SGDLS and CDR2 is YYNGEE. DNA for the CDR3: TGTGCCAGCAGCGTGGGGCAGGGGACAGAGACCCAGTACTTC. Translation: CASSVGQGTETQYF.

The chain is built from TRBV6-5 and TRBJ1-3; a weak D match, TRBD1 (6 bases). The germline gives CDR1 MNHEY, CDR2 SVGAGI. V gave up 8 bases and J gave up 2 bases, with 10 bases separating them. This CDR3 contains 13 residues. The chain's CDR3 is CASVTGTGNTIYF. The DNA of the CDR3 is TGTGCCAGCGTCACAGGGACTGGAAACACCATATATTTT.

The chain links TRBV5-6 to TRBJ1-5, with TRBD1 matching over 8 bases. Trimming cost V 2 bases and J 9 bases; bases outside gene matches: 10. The CDR3 runs to 15 residues. The germline CDR1 and CDR2 sequences are SGHDT and YYEEEE. This CDR3 is CASSFGAGGVRPQHF. In DNA form, the CDR3 reads TGTGCCAGCAGCTTCGGGGCAGGGGGCGTGAGGCCCCAGCATTTT.

The chain joins TRBV12-1 to TRBJ2-3; the listed D gene, TRBD2, was not tested against the DNA. TRBV12-1 counts as a pseudogene. CDR3 length: 17 amino acids. CDR3 bases: TGTGCCAGCAGCCATGCATGGGCGGGGTACTTCACAGATACGCAGTATTTT. This encodes CASSHAWAGYFTDTQYF.

CDR3 bases: TGTGCCAGCAGCCACTCGGGGGAGAGACTCACAGATACGCAGTATTTT. Translating it yields CASSHSGERLTDTQYF. This chain links TRBV28 with TRBJ2-3, with a tentative D call TRBD2 (6 bases). The CDR3 has 16 residues. Trimming cost V 6 bases and J 2 bases, with 18 bases left between them. From germline, CDR1 is MDHEN and CDR2 SYDVKM.

The CDR3 reads CASTEVLRAGNTIYF. The CDR3 DNA is TGTGCCAGTACCGAGGTCCTGAGGGCTGGAAACACCATATATTTT. This chain joins TRBV19 and TRBJ1-3; D is undetermined. Trimming left V 7 bases short and J 2 bases short, with 15 bases between. The CDR3 totals 15 residues. Germline V lookup: CDR1 LNHDA, CDR2 SQIVND (reference sequence).

This chain connects TRBV4-1 to TRBJ1-2; D is unresolved. CDR3 size: 14 residues. V was clipped by 1 base and J by 1 base, with 7 bases between them. Germline CDR1 MGHRA, CDR2 YSYEKL. CDR3 nucleotides: TGCGCCAGCAGCCAAGTTCAGATTAACTATGGCTACACCTTC. It yields the protein CASSQVQINYGYTF.

This chain connects TRBV5-4 to TRBJ1-4; TRBD1 might be the D (6 bases). Deletions cut 1 base from V and 7 bases from J, with 14 bases between. This CDR3 comprises 15 residues. Germline loops: CDR1 SGHNT, CDR2 YYREEE (reference sequence). The DNA of the CDR3 is TGTGCCAGCAGCTTGAGTGGGGGCCTCGGTGAAAAACTGTTTTTT. Its protein is CASSLSGGLGEKLFF. Full variable domain (missing parts from reference TRBV5-4 and TRBJ1-4): ETGVTQSPTHLIKTRGQQVTLRCSSQSGHNTVSWYQQALGQGPQFIFQYYREEENGRGNFPPRFSGLQFPNYSSELNVNALELDDSALYLCASSLSGGLGEKLFFGSGTQLSVL.

This chain uses TRBV18 with TRBJ2-1, with 8 bases matching TRBD2. Trimming took 3 bases from V and 9 from J; bases not matched to a gene: 10. The CDR3 is 15 residues long. Germline CDR1 KGHSH, CDR2 LQKENI. The CDR3 here is CASSPGLVDSSEQFF. In nucleotides, the CDR3 is TGTGCCAGCTCACCGGGACTAGTGGATTCGAGTGAGCAGTTCTTC.

J is TRBJ2-1 and V is TRBV5-4, with D tentatively TRBD1 (5 bases). The V and J ends lost 1 base and 5 bases respectively, with 13 bases between them. CDR1 and CDR2 from the germline V gene are SGHNT and YYREEE (reference sequence). The CDR3 loop spans 15 amino acids. Here the CDR3 reads CASSLSPGWDNEQFF. CDR3 nucleotides: TGTGCCAGCAGCTTGTCGCCAGGGTGGGACAATGAGCAGTTCTTC.

In nucleotides, the CDR3 is TGCGCCAGCAGCCAAGCCCCCGCGGGACAGGGGAATTCACCCCTCCACTTT. This codes for CASSQAPAGQGNSPLHF. The chain joins TRBV4-1 to TRBJ1-6; 10 bases fit TRBD1. The germline V gene encodes CDR1 MGHRA and CDR2 YSYEKL. The CDR3 runs to 17 residues. J gave up 7 bases and V 1 base, and 7 bases lay outside the gene matches.

The chain is built from TRBV5-4 and TRBJ2-5; 10 nucleotides line up with TRBD2. With 2 bases clipped from V and 4 bases from J, the junction kept 8 bases outside the gene matches. The CDR3 is 16 amino acids. CDR1 and CDR2 (germline): SGHNT, YYREEE (reference sequence). For the CDR3, the DNA is TGTGCCAGCAGCTTAGAAAGCGGGAGGGCGGGAGAGACCCAGTACTTC. This translates into CASSLESGRAGETQYF.

This chain links TRBV5-1 with TRBJ2-3; possibly TRBD1 for D (6 bases). In germline, CDR1 is SGHRS, CDR2 YFSETQ. The CDR3 runs to 15 residues. V gave up 4 bases and J gave up 0 bases, with 12 bases separating them. The CDR3 coding sequence is TGCGCCAGCAGCCCCGGACAGACTAGCACAGATACGCAGTATTTT. Its protein product is CASSPGQTSTDTQYF.

The chain is built from TRBV27 and TRBJ2-7; TRBD1 agrees at 9 bases. The trim removed 0 bases at V and 4 bases at J, leaving 10 bases unmatched. The germline CDR1 and CDR2 sequences are MNHEY and SMNVEV (reference sequence). The CDR3 runs to 17 residues. The DNA for the CDR3 is TGTGCCAGCAGTTTATCCTCGGGACAGGGATTCCTGTACGAGCAGTACTTC. This sequence encodes CASSLSSGQGFLYEQYF.